Listed here are 5 T cell receptor beta chains from one sample, sequenced in a study of cytomegalovirus exposure and HLA in healthy donors. The PCR ran on 60 Vbeta and 13 Jbeta primers. The repertoire was sequenced with immunoSEQ multiplex PCR; TCRdb's copy has only in-frame clones and lacks some. The table has over 150,000 clones, 70% to 80% seen once. Input material: PBMCs. These receptors were collected from a woman aged 55-70 years in good health and CMV-seropositive.

This clone was seen more than once but under ten times. A read error may produce the germline difference seen at one junction end. This rearrangement joins TRBV2 to TRBJ2-6, with D perhaps TRBD1 (5 bases). The CDR3 spans 17 residues. CDR1 and CDR2 (germline): SNHLY, FYNNEI. This CDR3 is CASSEGLVYSGANGLTF. The CDR3 DNA reads TGTGCCAGCAGTGAAGGCCTAGTTTACTCTGGGGCCAACGGCCTGACTTTC.

This clone was counted between two and nine times. In the same sample, other DNA sequences code for this CDR3. The chain uses TRBV28 and TRBJ2-6; D unresolved. Germline assignment: CDR1 MDHEN and CDR2 SYDVKM. This CDR3 is built from 15 residues. The V gene lost 3 bases and the J gene lost 2 bases, with 8 bases spanning the gap. The DNA of the CDR3 is TGTGCCAGCAGTTTCCCCTCCCCTGGGGCCAACGTCCTGACTTTC. Its translation is CASSFPSPGANVLTF.

J is TRBJ1-3 and V is TRBV7-3, with D possibly matching TRBD1 (6 bases). V lost 5 bases and J 2 bases, leaving 13 bases between the germline ends. CDR1 and CDR2 (germline): SGHTA, FQGTGA. The CDR3 contains 15 residues. CDR3 sequence: CASSPRGGAGNTIYF. The DNA of the CDR3 is TGTGCCAGCAGCCCCAGGGGTGGTGCTGGAAACACCATATATTTT.

The chain uses TRBV6-1 and TRBJ1-4; the D gene is possibly TRBD1 (5 bases). V was pared by 10 bases and J by 1 base, with 13 bases between. This CDR3 spans 14 amino acids. The germline gives CDR1 MNHNS, CDR2 SASEGT. The CDR3 sequence: CATAPGLTNEKLFF. The CDR3 DNA reads as TGTGCCACAGCCCCGGGACTAACTAATGAAAAACTGTTTTTT.

In its sample, this clone was seen once. Mismatch with germline at one junction end may stem from a read error. The V and J genes are TRBV2 and TRBJ1-4; unclear D gene. The V gene's germline CDR1 is SNHLY and CDR2 FYNNEI. The CDR3 extends over 12 amino acids. CDR3 sequence: CANSTESEKLFF. The CDR3 DNA is TGTGCCAACAGTACCGAGAGTGAAAAACTGTTTTTT.